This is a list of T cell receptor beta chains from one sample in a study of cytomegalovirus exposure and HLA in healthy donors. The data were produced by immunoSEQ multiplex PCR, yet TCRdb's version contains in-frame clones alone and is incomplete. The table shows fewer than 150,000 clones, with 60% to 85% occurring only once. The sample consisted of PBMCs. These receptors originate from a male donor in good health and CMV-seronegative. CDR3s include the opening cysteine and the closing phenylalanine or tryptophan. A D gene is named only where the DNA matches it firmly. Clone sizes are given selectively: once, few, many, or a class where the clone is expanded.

CDR3aa: CARSSKFPGTTIYEQYF
CDR3nt: TGTGCCAGAAGCTCAAAATTTCCCGGGACTACCATCTACGAGCAGTACTTC
v_gene: TRBV5-3
j_gene: TRBJ2-7
len: 17
d_gene: TRBD2
abundance: once

CDR3aa: CSVGRQGRNTEAFF
CDR3nt: TGCAGCGTTGGCCGACAGGGCCGGAACACTGAAGCTTTCTTT
v_gene: TRBV29-1
j_gene: TRBJ1-1
len: 14
d_gene: TRBD1
abundance: few

CDR3aa: CASSQGRNTEAFF
CDR3nt: TGTGCCAGCAGCCAGGGTAGGAACACTGAAGCTTTCTTT
v_gene: TRBV6-5
j_gene: TRBJ1-1
len: 13
d_gene: NA
abundance: NA

CDR3aa: CASSLSEGQGYYGYTF
CDR3nt: TGTGCCAGCAGTTTATCAGAAGGACAGGGTTACTATGGCTACACCTTC
v_gene: TRBV27
j_gene: TRBJ1-2
len: 16
d_gene: TRBD1
abundance: NA

CDR3aa: CASSPGTGGRAQHF
CDR3nt: TGTGCCAGCAGCCCCGGGACAGGGGGTCGGGCCCAGCATTTT
v_gene: TRBV6-5
j_gene: TRBJ1-5
len: 14
d_gene: TRBD1
abundance: NA

CDR3aa: CASSDPSGGHNEQFF
CDR3nt: TGTGCCAGCAGTGACCCTAGCGGGGGGCACAATGAGCAGTTCTTC
v_gene: TRBV25-1
j_gene: TRBJ2-1
len: 15
d_gene: TRBD2
abundance: NA

CDR3aa: CASSLAFQGSWENTEAFF
CDR3nt: TGTGCCAGCAGCTTAGCGTTTCAGGGGTCGTGGGAGAACACTGAAGCTTTCTTT
v_gene: TRBV7-2
j_gene: TRBJ1-1
len: 18
d_gene: NA
abundance: NA

CDR3aa: CASSLEQWATEAFF
CDR3nt: TGTGCCAGCAGCTTAGAGCAATGGGCCACTGAAGCTTTCTTT
v_gene: TRBV7-9
j_gene: TRBJ1-1
len: 14
d_gene: NA
abundance: NA

CDR3aa: CASSQDPGTGKEYF
CDR3nt: TGTGCCAGCAGCCAAGACCCCGGGACAGGGAAGGAGTATTTT
v_gene: TRBV4-2
j_gene: TRBJ2-3
len: 14
d_gene: TRBD1
abundance: once

CDR3aa: CASSLGRTNTYEQYF
CDR3nt: TGTGCCAGCAGCTTAGGAAGAACTAATACCTACGAGCAGTACTTC
v_gene: TRBV7-9
j_gene: TRBJ2-7
len: 15
d_gene: NA
abundance: NA

CDR3aa: CASSLFSGGGQWVF
CDR3nt: TGTGCCAGCAGCTTGTTTTCGGGGGGGGGACAGTGGGTTTTC
v_gene: TRBV5-4
j_gene: TRBJ2-7
len: 14
d_gene: NA
abundance: NA

CDR3aa: CASSFTVGYEQYF
CDR3nt: TGTGCCAGCAGCTTTACAGTCGGCTACGAGCAGTACTTC
v_gene: TRBV7-9
j_gene: TRBJ2-7
len: 13
d_gene: NA
abundance: NA

CDR3aa: CASSPEPGFTYEQYF
CDR3nt: TGCGCCAGCAGCCCCGAACCGGGGTTCACCTACGAGCAGTACTTC
v_gene: TRBV5-1
j_gene: TRBJ2-7
len: 15
d_gene: NA
abundance: NA

CDR3aa: CASSGTGTKAFSYNEQFF
CDR3nt: TGCGCCAGCAGCGGAACCGGGACTAAGGCCTTCTCCTACAATGAGCAGTTCTTC
v_gene: TRBV5-1
j_gene: TRBJ2-1
len: 18
d_gene: TRBD2
abundance: NA

CDR3aa: CASSLVPGLAGGPYNEQFF
CDR3nt: TGTGCCAGCAGCTTAGTCCCGGGACTAGCGGGAGGTCCCTACAATGAGCAGTTCTTC
v_gene: TRBV7-9
j_gene: TRBJ2-1
len: 19
d_gene: TRBD2
abundance: NA

CDR3aa: CASSPWGPGDHEQYF
CDR3nt: TGCGCCAGCAGCCCCTGGGGTCCAGGGGACCACGAGCAGTACTTC
v_gene: TRBV5-1
j_gene: TRBJ2-7
len: 15
d_gene: NA
abundance: few

CDR3aa: CASSVVERLTTDTQYF
CDR3nt: TGTGCCAGCAGCGTAGTAGAACGACTGACGACAGATACGCAGTATTTT
v_gene: TRBV9
j_gene: TRBJ2-3
len: 16
d_gene: NA
abundance: NA

CDR3aa: CASATGGTEAFF
CDR3nt: TGTGCCAGCGCCACAGGGGGTACTGAAGCTTTCTTT
v_gene: TRBV19
j_gene: TRBJ1-1
len: 12
d_gene: TRBD1
abundance: NA

CDR3aa: CASTMGSLASEAFF
CDR3nt: TGTGCCAGTACCATGGGTAGCCTGGCATCTGAAGCTTTCTTT
v_gene: TRBV19
j_gene: TRBJ1-1
len: 14
d_gene: NA
abundance: NA

CDR3aa: CAISDLGGGRDTQYF
CDR3nt: TGTGCCATCAGTGATTTGGGGGGAGGTAGAGATACGCAGTATTTT
v_gene: TRBV10-3
j_gene: TRBJ2-3
len: 15
d_gene: NA
abundance: NA

CDR3aa: CASSYRDRTYEQYF
CDR3nt: TGTGCCAGCAGCTACCGGGACAGGACCTACGAGCAGTACTTC
v_gene: TRBV5-6
j_gene: TRBJ2-7
len: 14
d_gene: TRBD1
abundance: few

CDR3aa: CASSLEPGQYYGYTF
CDR3nt: TGTGCCAGCAGCTTGGAGCCCGGACAATACTATGGCTACACCTTC
v_gene: TRBV5-5
j_gene: TRBJ1-2
len: 15
d_gene: NA
abundance: NA

CDR3aa: CASSLVVLGGNTEAFF
CDR3nt: TGTGCCAGCAGCTTAGTCGTACTGGGGGGGAACACTGAAGCTTTCTTT
v_gene: TRBV7-2
j_gene: TRBJ1-1
len: 16
d_gene: NA
abundance: NA

CDR3aa: CASSLGGNRGFNTEAFF
CDR3nt: TGTGCCAGCAGCTTGGGTGGGAACAGGGGGTTTAACACTGAAGCTTTCTTT
v_gene: TRBV5-6
j_gene: TRBJ1-1
len: 17
d_gene: TRBD1
abundance: NA

CDR3aa: CASSESTGGTDTQYF
CDR3nt: TGCGCCAGCAGTGAGTCAACAGGGGGCACAGATACGCAGTATTTT
v_gene: TRBV10-1
j_gene: TRBJ2-3
len: 15
d_gene: TRBD1
abundance: NA

CDR3aa: CSAPFQGGSRKETQYF
CDR3nt: TGCAGCGCCCCATTCCAGGGGGGAAGTCGAAAAGAGACCCAGTACTTC
v_gene: TRBV29-1
j_gene: TRBJ2-5
len: 16
d_gene: NA
abundance: NA

CDR3aa: CASSLTAGGHLGGTDTQYF
CDR3nt: TGTGCCAGCAGCTTAACAGCGGGGGGACACCTAGGAGGCACAGATACGCAGTATTTT
v_gene: TRBV7-3
j_gene: TRBJ2-3
len: 19
d_gene: TRBD2
abundance: NA

CDR3aa: CASTAYGGDTNYGYTF
CDR3nt: TGCGCCAGCACCGCATACGGGGGGGATACTAACTATGGCTACACCTTC
v_gene: TRBV5-1
j_gene: TRBJ1-2
len: 16
d_gene: NA
abundance: NA

CDR3aa: CASSAGGNQPQHF
CDR3nt: TGTGCCAGTAGTGCGGGGGGCAATCAGCCCCAGCATTTT
v_gene: TRBV19
j_gene: TRBJ1-5
len: 13
d_gene: NA
abundance: NA

CDR3aa: CASTTTGGGTEAFF
CDR3nt: TGTGCCAGTACTACGACAGGGGGAGGCACTGAAGCTTTCTTT
v_gene: TRBV19
j_gene: TRBJ1-1
len: 14
d_gene: TRBD1
abundance: NA

CDR3aa: CASSLVDRVISGANVLTF
CDR3nt: TGTGCCAGCAGCTTGGTGGACAGAGTAATCTCTGGGGCCAACGTCCTGACTTTC
v_gene: TRBV5-6
j_gene: TRBJ2-6
len: 18
d_gene: NA
abundance: NA

CDR3aa: CASSIPGQGLTEAFF
CDR3nt: TGTGCCAGTAGTATACCGGGACAGGGTTTGACTGAAGCTTTCTTT
v_gene: TRBV19
j_gene: TRBJ1-1
len: 15
d_gene: TRBD1
abundance: few

CDR3aa: CASSLPQGASNQPQHF
CDR3nt: TGTGCCAGCAGCTTACCACAGGGGGCGAGCAATCAGCCCCAGCATTTT
v_gene: TRBV7-2
j_gene: TRBJ1-5
len: 16
d_gene: TRBD1
abundance: NA

CDR3aa: CASSYRPSGNTGELFF
CDR3nt: TGTGCCAGCAGTTACCGGCCTAGCGGAAACACCGGGGAGCTGTTTTTT
v_gene: TRBV6-5
j_gene: TRBJ2-2
len: 16
d_gene: TRBD2
abundance: NA

CDR3aa: CASSQSTNTEAFF
CDR3nt: TGCGCCAGCAGCCAAAGCACGAACACTGAAGCTTTCTTT
v_gene: TRBV4-3
j_gene: TRBJ1-1
len: 13
d_gene: NA
abundance: NA

CDR3aa: CASSPRDRAAGNTIYF
CDR3nt: TGTGCCAGCAGTCCACGGGACAGGGCTGCTGGAAACACCATATATTTT
v_gene: TRBV25-1
j_gene: TRBJ1-3
len: 16
d_gene: TRBD1
abundance: NA

CDR3aa: CASSMDMNYGYTF
CDR3nt: TGTGCCAGTAGTATGGACATGAACTATGGCTACACCTTC
v_gene: TRBV19
j_gene: TRBJ1-2
len: 13
d_gene: NA
abundance: NA

CDR3aa: CASSQESGSGQETQYF
CDR3nt: TGTGCCAGCAGCCAAGAGTCTGGCAGCGGACAAGAGACCCAGTACTTC
v_gene: TRBV4-2
j_gene: TRBJ2-5
len: 16
d_gene: NA
abundance: NA

CDR3aa: CASSPNSGTGSYGYTF
CDR3nt: TGTGCCAGCTCACCGAATTCCGGGACAGGGTCCTATGGCTACACCTTC
v_gene: TRBV18
j_gene: TRBJ1-2
len: 16
d_gene: TRBD1
abundance: once

CDR3aa: CASSTRGTGELFF
CDR3nt: TGTGCCAGCAGCACAAGGGGCACCGGGGAGCTGTTTTTT
v_gene: TRBV9
j_gene: TRBJ2-2
len: 13
d_gene: NA
abundance: NA

CDR3aa: CASSDGQVQDEQYF
CDR3nt: TGTGCCAGCAGTGACGGACAGGTGCAGGACGAGCAGTACTTC
v_gene: TRBV6-1
j_gene: TRBJ2-7
len: 14
d_gene: TRBD1
abundance: few

CDR3aa: CAISDTYEQYF
CDR3nt: TGTGCCATCAGTGATACCTACGAGCAGTACTTC
v_gene: TRBV10-3
j_gene: TRBJ2-7
len: 11
d_gene: NA
abundance: NA

CDR3aa: CASSSRGGTDTQYF
CDR3nt: TGTGCCAGCAGCTCCCGGGGGGGTACAGATACGCAGTATTTT
v_gene: TRBV5-4
j_gene: TRBJ2-3
len: 14
d_gene: TRBD2
abundance: NA

CDR3aa: CASSILLGVQETQYF
CDR3nt: TGTGCCAGTAGTATCCTCCTCGGGGTCCAAGAGACCCAGTACTTC
v_gene: TRBV19
j_gene: TRBJ2-5
len: 15
d_gene: NA
abundance: NA

CDR3aa: CASSEEVDTSYEQYF
CDR3nt: TGTGCCAGCAGTGAAGAGGTGGACACCTCGTACGAGCAGTACTTC
v_gene: TRBV6-1
j_gene: TRBJ2-7
len: 15
d_gene: NA
abundance: NA

CDR3aa: CASSITGTGGETQYF
CDR3nt: TGTGCCAGTAGTATAACGGGGACAGGGGGAGAGACCCAGTACTTC
v_gene: TRBV19
j_gene: TRBJ2-5
len: 15
d_gene: TRBD1
abundance: NA

CDR3aa: CASSTDRGRTNTEAFF
CDR3nt: TGTGCCAGTAGTACGGACAGGGGGCGGACGAACACTGAAGCTTTCTTT
v_gene: TRBV19
j_gene: TRBJ1-1
len: 16
d_gene: TRBD1
abundance: few

CDR3aa: CASSNRDNRYEQYF
CDR3nt: TGTGCCAGTAGTAACCGGGACAACCGCTACGAGCAGTACTTC
v_gene: TRBV19
j_gene: TRBJ2-7
len: 14
d_gene: NA
abundance: NA

CDR3aa: CASSYSPLRSDYERYF
CDR3nt: TGTGCCAGCAGTTACTCACCCCTCAGATCAGACTACGAGCGGTACTTC
v_gene: TRBV6-5
j_gene: TRBJ2-7
len: 16
d_gene: NA
abundance: NA

CDR3aa: CAWSTPGGKGNTIYF
CDR3nt: TGTGCCTGGAGTACGCCAGGGGGCAAGGGAAACACCATATATTTT
v_gene: TRBV30
j_gene: TRBJ1-3
len: 15
d_gene: TRBD1
abundance: NA

CDR3aa: CASSPGQDHGYTF
CDR3nt: TGTGCCAGCAGCCCGGGACAGGATCATGGCTACACCTTC
v_gene: TRBV7-2
j_gene: TRBJ1-2
len: 13
d_gene: TRBD1
abundance: NA